The next 5 T cell receptor beta chains were all read from a single sample in a study of control samples from healthy donors and cancer patients. Measured with immunoSEQ multiplex PCR; TCRdb has only the in-frame clones, and not every one. The sample shows 85,000 to 95,000 clones, roughly nine tenths of them seen only once. Sequenced: blood. These receptors were taken from a woman aged 25 to 39 in good health.

This clone was picked up one time. V and J are TRBV5-4 and TRBJ1-1; D possibly corresponds to TRBD1 (5 bases). The V and J ends lost 4 bases and 3 bases respectively, with 13 bases between them. Looked up from germline, CDR1 is SGHNT and CDR2 is YYREEE (reference sequence). The CDR3 spans 14 residues. The CDR3 nucleotides read TGTGCCAGCAGCGGGGGTACCTCAGACACTGAAGCTTTCTTT. This gives the protein CASSGGTSDTEAFF.

CDR3: CASSVALEKNTEAFF. In DNA form, the CDR3 reads TGTGCCAGCAGCGTAGCCCTAGAGAAGAACACTGAAGCTTTCTTT. The V call is TRBV9, the J call TRBJ1-1; D unresolved. V was cut by 0 bases and J by 1 base, with 10 bases left in between. Germline V CDR1 and CDR2: SGDLS, YYNGEE. The CDR3 sequence is 15 residues long. The variable domain in full, completed from reference TRBV9 and TRBJ1-1, reads DSGVTQTPKHLITATGQRVTLRCSPRSGDLSVYWYQQSLDQGLQFLIQYYNGEERAKGNILERFSAQQFPDLHSELNLSSLELGDSALYFCASSVALEKNTEAFFGQGTRLTVV.

The chain combines TRBV19 with TRBJ1-6, with unresolved D. V was cut by 1 base and J by 10 bases, with 14 bases left in between. The CDR3 is made up of 15 amino acids. CDR1 and CDR2 (germline): LNHDA, SQIVND (reference sequence). DNA for the CDR3: TGTGCCAGTAGTATAGCGGGAGCGAGAGGGTCACCCCTCCACTTT. Translation: CASSIAGARGSPLHF.

The chain employs TRBV27 and TRBJ1-1; maybe TRBD1 (5 bases). CDR3 size: 16 residues. V lost 2 bases and J lost 1, with 14 bases in between. Germline-derived CDR1 and CDR2 are MNHEY and SMNVEV (reference sequence). Here the CDR3 DNA reads TGTGCCAGCAGTTTAGTAAAGGGTGGGGGGAACACTGAAGCTTTCTTT. It yields the protein CASSLVKGGGNTEAFF.

The chain employs TRBV25-1 and TRBJ1-2; possibly TRBD1 for D (6 bases). The germline V gene encodes CDR1 MGHDK and CDR2 SYGVNS. The CDR3 sequence is 15 residues long. With 1 base removed from V and 0 bases from J, the gap between germline ends came to 9 bases. The CDR3 DNA reads TGTGCCAGCAGTGAATGGGGGGGCTCTAACTATGGCTACACCTTC. Translation: CASSEWGGSNYGYTF.